This T cell receptor beta chain was retrieved from a study of early T cells in non-severe SARS-CoV-2 infection. Across the study: Investigators sequenced bulk RNA drawn from unsorted whole blood, and chains remained unpaired.

Whole-study findings and limits: CD4 and private specificities were missed by VDJdb matching, which favored anti-spike CD8 responses.

Germline CDR1 SGHRS, CDR2 YFSETQ. This CDR3 comprises 14 residues. Trimming pared 2 bases from V and 5 bases from J, leaving 10 bases between. Many counts were recorded for this clonotype. Antigen: not known. Each cDNA molecule carried a unique molecular identifier. Using its own MiXCR run on the 5' RACE reads, TCRdb lists one record per CDR3 protein. The repertoire includes more than 95,000 distinct CDR3 sequences, more than 13% of them detected once, and 20% to 25% sits in the top ten. The sequenced sample consisted of whole blood. The rearrangement links TRBV5-1 to TRBJ1-4, with D hard to call. The sequence was obtained from an adult who was a healthcare worker with PCR-confirmed SARS-CoV-2 infection or an uninfected control (not recorded which). CDR3 sequence: CASSFSDRNEKLFF. CDR3 bases: TGCGCCAGCAGCTTCAGCGACCGCAATGAAAAACTGTTTTTT.